This T cell receptor beta chain was sequenced in a study of CD8 T cells in ankylosing spondylitis. Study-level findings and limits: Ankylosing spondylitis blood seemed to carry a telltale TCR beta motif made of under ten highly homologous variants.

Quantitative 5'-RACE with molecular barcodes generated TCR beta libraries. TCRdb re-analysed the 5' RACE reads in MiXCR, keeping a single row per CDR3 protein. This table has 400,000 to 450,000 distinct CDR3 sequences, 15% to 20% appearing once. In this sample, this clonotype turned up once. Antigen unknown. With 4 bases clipped from V and 0 bases from J, the junction kept 17 bases outside the gene matches. Germline V gene lookup returns CDR1 LGHDT and CDR2 YNNKEL (reference sequence). CDR3 length equals 20 residues. This clonotype was obtained from a male donor with ankylosing spondylitis. The rearrangement uses TRBV3-1 and TRBJ1-4; 7 positions agree with TRBD1. The sequenced sample was blood, either unsorted or a sorted T cell fraction (not recorded which). CDR3 coding DNA: TGTGCCAGCAGCCCCGTACTCCGGGACAGACTTATTCCAACTAATGAAAAACTGTTTTTT. The encoded protein is CASSPVLRDRLIPTNEKLFF.